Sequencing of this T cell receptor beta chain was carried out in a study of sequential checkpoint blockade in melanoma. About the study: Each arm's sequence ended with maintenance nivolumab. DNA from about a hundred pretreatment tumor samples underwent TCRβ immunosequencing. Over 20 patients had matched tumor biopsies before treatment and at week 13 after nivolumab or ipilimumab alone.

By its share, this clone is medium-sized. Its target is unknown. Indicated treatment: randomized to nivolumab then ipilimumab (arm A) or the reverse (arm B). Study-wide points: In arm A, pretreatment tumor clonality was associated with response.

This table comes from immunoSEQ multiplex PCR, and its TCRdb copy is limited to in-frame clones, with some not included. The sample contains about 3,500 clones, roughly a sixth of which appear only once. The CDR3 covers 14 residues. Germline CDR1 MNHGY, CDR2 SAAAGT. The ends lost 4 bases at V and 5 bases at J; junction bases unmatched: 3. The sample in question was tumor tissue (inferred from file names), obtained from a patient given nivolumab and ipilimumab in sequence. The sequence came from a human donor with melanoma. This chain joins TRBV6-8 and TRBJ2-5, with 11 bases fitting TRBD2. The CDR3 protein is CASSSRTSGETQYF. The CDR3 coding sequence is TGTGCCAGCAGTTCCAGGACTAGCGGGGAGACCCAGTACTTC.